This TCR beta chain was sequenced during a study of identical twins. Germline-derived CDR1 and CDR2 are SGHRS and YFSETQ. V was shortened by 0 bases and J by 1 base, with 8 bases between the two germline ends. The CDR3 has 15 amino acids. Study findings and constraints: Surplus twin overlap in beta out-of-frame sequences was less pronounced. Cord blood beta clonotypes present at high abundance carried fewer insertions; no such pattern appeared in memory repertoires. Model-predicted out-of-frame TCR alpha sharing fell below observed values in monozygotic twins.

A universal primer site came from template switching; cDNA carried unique molecular identifiers. MiXCR, applied by TCRdb to the 5' RACE reads, yields one record per CDR3 protein. The table lists hundreds of thousands of distinct CDR3 sequences, about 20% of them singletons. About this clonotype itself: Its antigen is undetermined.

This sample was also put to use in a study of yellow fever vaccine responses in identical twins.

The sequence was collected from a woman under 30 in good health. V usage is TRBV5-1 and J usage is TRBJ2-1; D might be TRBD2 (6 bases). Sequenced sample: CD4+ T cells sorted from blood. CDR3 coding DNA: TGCGCCAGCAGCTTGGCGGGAGAGTCCTACAATGAGCAGTTCTTC. This translates into CASSLAGESYNEQFF.